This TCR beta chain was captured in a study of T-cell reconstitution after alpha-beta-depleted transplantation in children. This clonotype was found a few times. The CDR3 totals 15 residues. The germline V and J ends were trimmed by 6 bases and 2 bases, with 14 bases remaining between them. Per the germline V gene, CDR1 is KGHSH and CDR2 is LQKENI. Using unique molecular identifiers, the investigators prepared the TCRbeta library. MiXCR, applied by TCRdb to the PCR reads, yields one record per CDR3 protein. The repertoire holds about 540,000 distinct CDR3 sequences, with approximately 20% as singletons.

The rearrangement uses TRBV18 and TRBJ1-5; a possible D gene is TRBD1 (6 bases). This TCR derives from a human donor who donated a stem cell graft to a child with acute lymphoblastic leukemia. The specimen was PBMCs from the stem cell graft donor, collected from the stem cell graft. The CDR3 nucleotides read TGTGCCAGCTCTAAGGAGGGGGAAGGCAATCAGCCCCAGCATTTT. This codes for CASSKEGEGNQPQHF.